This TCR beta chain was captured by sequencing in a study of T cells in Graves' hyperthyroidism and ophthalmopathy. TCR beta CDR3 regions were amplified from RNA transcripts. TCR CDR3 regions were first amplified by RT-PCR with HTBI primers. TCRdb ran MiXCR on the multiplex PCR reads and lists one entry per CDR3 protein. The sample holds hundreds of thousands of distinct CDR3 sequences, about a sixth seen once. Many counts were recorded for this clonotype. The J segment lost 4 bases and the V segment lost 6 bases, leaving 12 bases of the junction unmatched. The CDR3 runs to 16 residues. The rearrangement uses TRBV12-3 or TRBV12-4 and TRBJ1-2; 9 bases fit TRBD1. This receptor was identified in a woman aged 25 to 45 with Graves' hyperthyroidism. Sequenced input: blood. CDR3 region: CASSRSTGGLLYGYTF. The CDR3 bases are TGTGCCAGCAGCCGATCGACAGGGGGGCTCCTCTATGGCTACACCTTC.